The clone carrying this T cell receptor beta chain was found once. Authors' analysis steps: Cell counts per sample came from amplifying reference gene primers. Measured with immunoSEQ multiplex PCR; TCRdb has only the in-frame clones, and not every one. That table is the source of V, J and clone size, and D and trimming were worked out from the DNA. The sample carries roughly 330,000 clones, roughly nine tenths recorded once. Germline CDR1 SNHLY, CDR2 FYNNEI. The CDR3 is 13 amino acids. V was trimmed by 5 bases and J by 2 bases, leaving 7 bases between them. Cohorts were assigned according to the clinical history that participants reported. All recovered Cohort 3 donors got two negative PCRs, got clearance, or saw symptom resolution. The data are from a study of blood T cell repertoires in COVID-19. Study-wide context: Sites across the United States, Italy and Spain contributed samples from acute and convalescent COVID-19.

The chain links TRBV2 to TRBJ1-5, with D uncertain. The clonotype was recovered from a woman under 40 who had recovered from COVID-19. Input material: PBMCs or T cells enriched from blood (not recorded which). The CDR3 coding sequence is TGTGCCAGCAGTATACTGGGCAATCAGCCCCAGCATTTT. The encoded protein is CASSILGNQPQHF.